This TCR beta chain appears in the sequencing data of a study of blood T cell repertoires in COVID-19. Clones were sequenced by immunoSEQ multiplex PCR, and TCRdb holds only the in-frame ones, with some missing. Seen here are a few hundred thousand clones, roughly 89% observed once, and the top ten hold less than 3.5%. The CDR3 covers 18 residues. Germline V gene data show CDR1 as KGHSH and CDR2 as LQKENI. The trim removed 3 bases at V and 0 bases at J, leaving 11 bases unmatched. What was sequenced was PBMCs or T cells enriched from blood (not recorded which). The receptor was derived from a woman in her 50s who had been exposed to COVID-19. This sequence joins TRBV18 and TRBJ2-1; TRBD2 matches 7 bases. In nucleotides, the CDR3 is TGTGCCAGCTCACCCGTTCCGCCGGGGGGAAGCTCCTACAATGAGCAGTTCTTC. Translated: CASSPVPPGGSSYNEQFF. The variable domain in full, completed from reference TRBV18 and TRBJ2-1, reads NAGVMQNPRHLVRRRGQEARLRCSPMKGHSHVYWYRQLPEEGLKFMVYLQKENIIDESGMPKERFSAEFPKEGPSILRIQQVVRGDSAAYFCASSPVPPGGSSYNEQFFGPGTRLTVL.